This T cell receptor beta chain is from a study of T cells in Graves' hyperthyroidism and ophthalmopathy. The source material, RNA transcripts, was used to amplify TCR beta CDR3 regions. A first-round RT-PCR of the TCR CDR3 used the HTBI primer set. A single record per CDR3 protein comes from TCRdb applying MiXCR to the multiplex PCR reads. Of some 560,000 distinct CDR3 sequences detected, around 14% appear once; the ten largest clones hold roughly 6.6%. In its sample, this clonotype was seen many times. The CDR3 sequence is 12 residues long. V dropped 5 bases and J dropped 2 bases, with 8 bases sitting between them. The germline V gene has CDR1 DFQATT and CDR2 SNEGSKA (reference sequence).

The TCR originated in a woman in her twenties or thirties with Graves' hyperthyroidism. The sample consisted of blood. This sequence joins TRBV20-1 and TRBJ2-3, with D possibly matching TRBD2 (6 bases). CDR3 sequence (DNA): TGCAGTGCTGGGGGGTACACAGATACGCAGTATTTT. This translates into CSAGGYTDTQYF.